Included here is one T cell receptor (beta chain) sequence, with context. Its target is not known. The data stem from a study of cytomegalovirus exposure and HLA in healthy donors. General study findings and limits: An ancestry cluster, one associated with Asian ancestry, reportedly showed fewer N-insertions than the approximately 670-donor mean in a later analysis.

Both 60 Vbeta primers and 13 Jbeta primers went into the PCR. Sequenced by immunoSEQ multiplex PCR; TCRdb stores in-frame clones only, minus some. The table shows under 200,000 clones, with roughly 73% occurring only once. The source of this sequence is a woman aged 25 to 39 in good health and CMV-seronegative. The sequencing sample was made of PBMCs.

CDR3 sequence (DNA): TGCGCCAGCAGCTCGACAGGGACCTATGGCTACACCTTC. As protein: CASSSTGTYGYTF. This chain joins TRBV5-1 and TRBJ1-2; 7 bases are a match to TRBD1. CDR3 size: 13 residues. CDR1 is SGHRS and CDR2 is YFSETQ in the germline V gene. V shed 3 bases and J 4 bases; nucleotides not matched to a gene: 3.